The 17 T cell receptor beta chains below were found in one sample sequenced in a study of early T cells in non-severe SARS-CoV-2 infection. Each CDR3 protein is one row after TCRdb ran MiXCR on the 5' RACE reads. This table holds some 64,000 distinct CDR3 sequences, 20% to 25% found once. Material: whole blood, obtained at baseline. Source of these receptors: an adult who was a healthcare worker with PCR-confirmed SARS-CoV-2 infection or an uninfected control (not recorded which).

The rearrangement joins TRBV30 to TRBJ1-1; D is possibly TRBD1 (5 bases). Trimming removed 0 bases at V and 10 bases at J, with 9 bases between. Looked up from germline, CDR1 is GTSNPN and CDR2 is SVGIG (reference sequence). The CDR3 spans 11 residues. In DNA form, the CDR3 reads TGTGCCTGGAGTGTACCGGGGGGAGCTTTCTTT. Residues: CAWSVPGGAFF.

This clonotype was picked up a small number of times. This chain uses TRBV12-3 or TRBV12-4 with TRBJ1-2, with 9 bases fitting TRBD1. The J segment lost 4 bases and the V segment lost 6 bases, leaving 3 bases of the junction unmatched. This CDR3 is built from 13 residues. For the CDR3, the DNA is TGTGCCAGCAGCACGGACAGGGGCTATGGCTACACCTTC. Protein sequence: CASSTDRGYGYTF.

V is TRBV18 and J is TRBJ2-7; D is perhaps TRBD1 or TRBD2 (5 bases each). Germline V gene lookup returns CDR1 KGHSH and CDR2 LQKENI. The V end lost 0 bases, the J end lost 1 base, and 13 bases lay between the germline ends. The CDR3 is made up of 16 amino acids. CDR3 DNA sequence: TGTGCCAGCTCACCACCGAGGGGCGAGGGATCCTACGAGCAGTACTTC. It encodes CASSPPRGEGSYEQYF.

The gene calls are TRBV20-1 and TRBJ1-5; D uncertain. Trimming cost V 2 bases and J 0 bases, with 11 bases left between them. From germline, CDR1 is DFQATT and CDR2 SNEGSKA (reference sequence). This CDR3 region has 15 residues. The CDR3 sequence: CSARPDGVSNQPQHF. The DNA for the CDR3 is TGCAGTGCTAGACCGGACGGAGTTAGCAATCAGCCCCAGCATTTT.

This clonotype has more than one count but fewer than ten. CDR3 in amino acids: CASSSIAPFYEQYF. The DNA of the CDR3 is TGTGCCAGCAGTTCCATAGCTCCTTTCTACGAGCAGTACTTC. J is TRBJ2-7 and V is TRBV27, with unresolved D. V gave up 4 bases and J gave up 3 bases, with 13 bases separating them. Germline CDR1 is MNHEY and CDR2 is SMNVEV (reference sequence). There are 14 residues in the CDR3.

This clonotype was observed a few times. The genes are TRBV18 and TRBJ1-1, with 9 bases lining up with TRBD1. V lost 0 bases to trimming and J lost 2 bases; unmatched junction nucleotides: 1. Per the germline V gene, CDR1 is KGHSH and CDR2 is LQKENI. The CDR3 covers 15 residues. The DNA for the CDR3 is TGTGCCAGCTCACCACCGGGACAGGGAAACACTGAAGCTTTCTTT. It encodes CASSPPGQGNTEAFF. Complete variable domain (other parts from reference TRBV18 and TRBJ1-1): NAGVMQNPRHLVRRRGQEARLRCSPMKGHSHVYWYRQLPEEGLKFMVYLQKENIIDESGMPKERFSAEFPKEGPSILRIQQVVRGDSAAYFCASSPPGQGNTEAFFGQGTRLTVV.

This clonotype was observed a few times. The genes are TRBV20-1 and TRBJ1-4; the D is unclear. In germline, CDR1 is DFQATT, CDR2 SNEGSKA (reference sequence). Trimming took off 6 bases at V and 8 bases at J, with 16 bases between the two ends. CDR3 size: 13 residues. The CDR3 loop is CSAAGSSEEKLFF. The CDR3, as DNA: TGCAGTGCCGCGGGATCGTCGGAGGAAAAACTGTTTTTT.

The chain employs TRBV7-9 and TRBJ2-7; D is undetermined. This CDR3 spans 11 amino acids. V lost 7 bases and J 4 bases, leaving 8 bases between the germline ends. The V gene's germline CDR1 is SEHNR and CDR2 FQNEAQ (reference sequence). The CDR3 here is CASTLGYEQYF. CDR3 DNA sequence: TGTGCCAGCACCCTAGGGTACGAGCAGTACTTC. Combining the CDR3 with reference TRBV7-9 and TRBJ2-7 gives the whole variable domain DTGVSQNPRHKITKRGQNVTFRCDPISEHNRLYWYRQTLGQGPEFLTYFQNEAQLEKSRLLSDRFSAERPKGSFSTLEIQRTEQGDSAMYLCASTLGYEQYFGPGTRLTVT.

This clonotype was observed at least ten times. The gene calls are TRBV14 and TRBJ1-2, with 8 bases that match TRBD1. Germline V gene data show CDR1 as SGHDN and CDR2 as FVKESK. The CDR3 extends over 12 amino acids. The V and J ends lost 6 bases and 8 bases, in that order; junction bases with no gene match: 5. The CDR3 loop reads CASSRRGRGYTF. DNA of the CDR3: TGTGCCAGCAGTCGCAGGGGGCGCGGCTACACCTTC. Looking up the rest from reference TRBV14 and TRBJ1-2 gives the full variable domain: EAGVTQFPSHSVIEKGQTVTLRCDPISGHDNLYWYRRVMGKEIKFLLHFVKESKQDESGMPNNRFLAERTGGTYSTLKVQPAELEDSGVYFCASSRRGRGYTFGSGTRLTVV.

The J gene is TRBJ2-5, the V gene TRBV10-3; weak D call: TRBD2 (6 bases). The CDR3 extends over 13 amino acids. Germline V gene sequence: CDR1 ENHRY, CDR2 SYGVKD. V lost 6 bases, J lost 9 bases, and 17 bases lay in between. CDR3 protein: CAIRRDSPSAQYF. The DNA of the CDR3 is TGTGCCATCAGGAGGGACTCGCCTTCGGCCCAGTACTTC.

In its sample, this clonotype was seen a few times. This chain joins TRBV7-8 and TRBJ2-1, with 8 nucleotides matching TRBD1. Germline assignment: CDR1 SGHVS and CDR2 FQNEAQ. Trimming removed 6 bases from V and 7 bases from J; junction bases left unmatched: 11. This CDR3 has 15 amino acids. The CDR3 DNA is TGTGCCAGCAGACCCGGGACAGGTTTAGGAAATGAGCAGTTCTTC. Its protein product is CASRPGTGLGNEQFF.

This clonotype has more than one count but fewer than ten. CDR3: CASSSGGTRTEAFF. Here the CDR3 DNA reads TGTGCCAGCTCGTCCGGGGGGACCCGCACTGAAGCTTTCTTT. The chain is built from TRBV27 and TRBJ1-1; weak D call: TRBD1 (5 bases). The CDR3 consists of 14 residues. Germline V gene data show CDR1 as MNHEY and CDR2 as SMNVEV (reference sequence). V was trimmed by 8 bases and J by 4 bases, leaving 17 bases between them.

This chain links TRBV20-1 with TRBJ2-7, with D perhaps TRBD1 or TRBD2 (6 bases each). Germline assignment: CDR1 DFQATT and CDR2 SNEGSKA (reference sequence). Trimming shortened V by 7 bases and J by 4 bases, and 14 bases separated the two germline ends. This CDR3 comprises 12 residues. The CDR3 region has the DNA TGCAGTGGGGGCCGGGGGCGTTACGAGCAGTACTTC. The encoded protein is CSGGRGRYEQYF.

This clonotype turned up a few times. The V gene is TRBV2, the J gene TRBJ2-2; tentative D call: TRBD2 (6 bases). This CDR3 is built from 15 residues. V was cut by 0 bases and J by 6 bases, with 11 bases left in between. Germline V gene sequence: CDR1 SNHLY, CDR2 FYNNEI. CDR3 loop: CASSEAGGVPGELFF. CDR3 sequence (DNA): TGTGCCAGCAGTGAAGCGGGCGGGGTTCCCGGGGAGCTGTTTTTT. Full variable domain (rest looked up from reference TRBV2 and TRBJ2-2): EPEVTQTPSHQVTQMGQEVILRCVPISNHLYFYWYRQILGQKVEFLVSFYNNEISEKSEIFDDQFSVERPDGSNFTLKIRSTKLEDSAMYFCASSEAGGVPGELFFGEGSRLTVL.

The table lists this clonotype with many counts. V gene TRBV7-9 combines with J gene TRBJ1-2; 7 positions match TRBD1. The CDR3 runs to 14 residues. The germline CDR1 and CDR2 sequences are SEHNR and FQNEAQ (reference sequence). J lost 3 bases, V lost 5 bases, and 6 bases had no gene match. CDR3 nucleotides: TGTGCCAGCAGCAGGGCCGGGACAGACTATGGCTACACCTTC. Its protein product is CASSRAGTDYGYTF. The complete variable domain, with remaining parts taken from reference TRBV7-9 and TRBJ1-2, reads DTGVSQNPRHKITKRGQNVTFRCDPISEHNRLYWYRQTLGQGPEFLTYFQNEAQLEKSRLLSDRFSAERPKGSFSTLEIQRTEQGDSAMYLCASSRAGTDYGYTFGSGTRLTVV.

V is TRBV5-1 and J is TRBJ2-5; D unclear. The ends were cut back, 4 bases at V and 1 base at J, with 11 bases in the middle. The CDR3 covers 14 residues. The germline V gene has CDR1 SGHRS and CDR2 YFSETQ. The CDR3 DNA sequence: TGCGCCAGCAGCCAACAGACGGTCCAAGAGACCCAGTACTTC. Translated: CASSQQTVQETQYF.

Here the CDR3 reads CASSVRDGIQETQYF. CDR3 DNA sequence: TGTGCCAGCAGTGTCCGGGACGGAATCCAAGAGACCCAGTACTTC. This chain connects TRBV6-1 to TRBJ2-5; D possibly matches TRBD1 or TRBD2 (5 bases each). V lost 4 bases, J lost 1 base, and 13 bases lay in between. This CDR3 is 15 amino acids long. CDR1 is MNHNS and CDR2 is SASEGT in the germline V gene.